Listed here is a single T cell receptor beta chain. Sequencing used immunoSEQ v3. Assay used: immunoSEQ multiplex PCR; TCRdb lists only in-frame clones, some missing. The sample includes tens of thousands of clones, over 70% of them seen just once. The time point: pre-treatment sample, taken before nivolumab and TIL therapy. This sample is drawn from a study of TIL therapy for anti-PD-1-resistant metastatic lung cancer. Germline V gives CDR1 PRHDT, CDR2 FYEKMQ (reference sequence). V lost 0 bases, J lost 8 bases, and 3 bases stayed unmatched. CDR3 length: 14 residues. The rearrangement links TRBV13 to TRBJ1-4; 7 nucleotides agree with TRBD1. Sequenced material: blood, taken at baseline. This sequence was found in a person between 25 and 80 years old with non-small cell lung cancer. The chain's CDR3 is CASSLGTGVEKLFF. CDR3 nucleotides: TGTGCCAGCAGCTTAGGAACAGGGGTGGAAAAACTGTTTTTT.